The rows below give T cell receptor beta chains drawn from one sample of a study of T cell responses to AZD1222 COVID-19 vaccine. Repertoires were generated with immunoSEQ multiplex PCR, while TCRdb's copy carries only in-frame clones and drops some. The sample lists more than 95,000 clones, approximately 89% occurring once. The sample consisted of peripheral blood, taken 28 days after the second AZD1222 dose. These receptors were collected from an adult who received the AZD1222 COVID-19 vaccine. Each CDR3 is given with its conserved first and last residue. The D gene is left open where the match is weak. Clone size, where shown, is once, few, many, or a class for clones that have expanded.

v_call	clone_size	j_call	d_call	cdr3_aa	cdr3_nt
TRBV27	.	TRBJ2-2	TRBD1	CASSSSGTGDTGELFF	TGTGCCAGCAGTTCTTCCGGGACAGGGGACACCGGGGAGCTGTTTTTT
TRBV7-2	.	TRBJ2-7	.	CASSPRSYEQYF	TGTGCCAGCAGTCCTCGGTCGTACGAGCAGTACTTC
TRBV12-5	.	TRBJ2-7	TRBD2	CASPLRASGATYEQYF	TGTGCTAGTCCCCTTCGGGCTAGCGGGGCAACCTACGAGCAGTACTTC
TRBV3-1/TRBV3-2	.	TRBJ2-1	.	CASSHGRGEQFF	TGTGCCAGCAGCCATGGGCGTGGTGAGCAGTTCTTC
TRBV3-1/TRBV3-2	.	TRBJ2-7	.	CASSHASQGSYEQYF	TGTGCCAGCAGCCACGCCTCCCAAGGGAGTTACGAGCAGTACTTC
TRBV18	.	TRBJ1-2	.	CASSPILGENYGYTF	TGTGCCAGCTCACCGATCTTGGGGGAGAACTATGGCTACACCTTC
TRBV5-8	.	TRBJ1-2	.	CASSEQGYGYTF	TGTGCCAGCAGCGAACAGGGCTATGGCTACACCTTC
TRBV10-1	.	TRBJ2-1	TRBD2	CASSELAGGPYNEQFF	TGCGCCAGCAGTGAGCTAGCGGGAGGGCCTTACAATGAGCAGTTCTTC
TRBV27	.	TRBJ1-5	.	CASSPWTGPQHF	TGTGCCAGCAGTCCCTGGACCGGGCCCCAGCATTTT
TRBV4-2	.	TRBJ1-1	TRBD1	CASSHGDRDKDTEAFF	TGTGCCAGCAGCCACGGGGACAGAGATAAGGACACTGAAGCTTTCTTT
TRBV7-2	.	TRBJ2-7	TRBD1	CASSLSGGYEQYF	TGTGCCAGCAGCTTGTCAGGGGGCTACGAGCAGTACTTC
TRBV5-6	.	TRBJ2-7	.	CASSLGYEQYF	TGTGCCAGCAGCTTGGGCTACGAGCAGTACTTC
TRBV24-1	.	TRBJ2-5	.	CATSWQGEETQYF	TGTGCCACCAGTTGGCAGGGCGAAGAGACCCAGTACTTC
TRBV9	.	TRBJ1-4	.	CASSPTLTGHGGNEKLFF	TGTGCCAGCAGCCCTACTCTGACAGGACACGGAGGTAATGAAAAACTGTTTTTT
TRBV7-2	.	TRBJ2-5	TRBD2	CASSFSGREGETQYF	TGTGCCAGCAGCTTTAGCGGGAGGGAGGGAGAGACCCAGTACTTC
TRBV5-1	.	TRBJ2-5	.	CASSLGGSETQYF	TGCGCCAGCAGCTTGGGGGGGAGTGAGACCCAGTACTTC
TRBV23-1	.	TRBJ1-2	.	CASSHPYGYTF	TGCGCCAGCAGTCATCCATATGGCTACACCTTC
TRBV30	.	TRBJ1-5	.	CAWDGGSNQPQHF	TGTGCCTGGGACGGGGGGAGCAATCAGCCCCAGCATTTT
TRBV25-1	.	TRBJ1-1	.	CASRGTLGAFF	TGTGCCAGCAGAGGGACATTGGGAGCTTTCTTT
TRBV5-6	once	TRBJ2-7	.	CASSPGTTYEQYF	TGTGCCAGCAGCCCAGGAACGACCTACGAGCAGTACTTC
TRBV6-1	.	TRBJ1-4	.	CASSEPPSRGGNEKLFF	TGTGCCAGCAGTGAGCCCCCTTCGAGGGGAGGTAATGAAAAACTGTTTTTT
TRBV10-2	.	TRBJ2-7	.	CASNTGTYSYEQYF	TGCGCCAGCAACACCGGGACGTACTCCTACGAGCAGTACTTC
TRBV7-2	.	TRBJ1-1	.	CASSFQSAGNTEAFF	TGTGCCAGCAGCTTCCAGAGTGCGGGCAACACTGAAGCTTTCTTT
TRBV29-1	.	TRBJ2-1	.	CSVEPGYNEQFF	TGCAGCGTCGAGCCGGGGTACAATGAGCAGTTCTTC
TRBV6-1	.	TRBJ1-1	.	CASSEIGVLGGTEAFF	TGTGCCAGCAGTGAAATAGGGGTCCTCGGGGGAACTGAAGCTTTCTTT
TRBV3-1/TRBV3-2	.	TRBJ1-1	.	CASSQGFRGGMNTEAFF	TGTGCCAGCAGCCAAGGGTTCAGGGGAGGGATGAACACTGAAGCTTTCTTT
TRBV7-6	.	TRBJ2-1	TRBD2	CASSPSGRAEGEQFF	TGTGCCAGCAGCCCTAGCGGGAGGGCCGAGGGTGAGCAGTTCTTC
TRBV4-1	once	TRBJ2-1	TRBD2	CASSQGRLAEAYNEQFF	TGCGCCAGCAGCCAAGGACGACTAGCGGAGGCCTACAATGAGCAGTTCTTC
TRBV5-1	.	TRBJ2-3	TRBD2	CASSLGSSGRTDTQYF	TGCGCCAGCAGCTTGGGGTCTAGCGGGAGGACAGATACGCAGTATTTT
TRBV28	.	TRBJ1-3	.	CASSFGAASGNTIYF	TGTGCCAGCAGTTTTGGGGCCGCCTCTGGAAACACCATATATTTT
TRBV10-1	.	TRBJ2-1	TRBD2	CASSESRTSGSRGEQFF	TGCGCCAGCAGTGAGTCAAGGACTAGCGGGAGTCGGGGTGAGCAGTTCTTC
TRBV24-1	once	TRBJ1-5	.	CATSERQINQPQHF	TGTGCCACCAGTGAAAGACAGATCAATCAGCCCCAGCATTTT
TRBV28	.	TRBJ1-5	.	CASSLISGIEPQHF	TGTGCCAGCAGTTTAATATCTGGGATCGAGCCCCAGCATTTT
TRBV28	.	TRBJ1-6	.	CASSLYGIGNSPLHF	TGTGCCAGCAGTTTATACGGGATAGGAAATTCACCCCTCCACTTT
TRBV7-8	once	TRBJ2-7	.	CASSLQGTLGEQYF	TGTGCCAGCAGCTTACAGGGTACTTTAGGCGAGCAGTACTTC
TRBV11-1	.	TRBJ2-2	.	CASSQGANGELFF	TGTGCCAGCAGCCAGGGAGCGAACGGGGAGCTGTTTTTT
TRBV27	.	TRBJ1-1	.	CASSTSGGSTEAFF	TGTGCCAGCAGTACAAGCGGGGGGAGCACTGAAGCTTTCTTT